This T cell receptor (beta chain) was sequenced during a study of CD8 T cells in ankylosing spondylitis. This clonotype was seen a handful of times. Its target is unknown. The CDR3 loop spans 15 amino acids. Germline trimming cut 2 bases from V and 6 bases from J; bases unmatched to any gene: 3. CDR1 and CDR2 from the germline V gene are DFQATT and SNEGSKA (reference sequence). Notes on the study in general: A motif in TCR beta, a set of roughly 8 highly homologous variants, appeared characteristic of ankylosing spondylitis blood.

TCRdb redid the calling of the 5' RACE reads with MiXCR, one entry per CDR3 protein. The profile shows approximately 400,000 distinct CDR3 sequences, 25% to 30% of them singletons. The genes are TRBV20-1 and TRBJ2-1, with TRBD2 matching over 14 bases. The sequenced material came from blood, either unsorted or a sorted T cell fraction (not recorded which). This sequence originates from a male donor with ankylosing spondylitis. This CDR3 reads CSARSGLAGANEQFF. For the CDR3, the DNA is TGCAGTGCTAGATCGGGACTAGCGGGAGCCAATGAGCAGTTCTTC.